Shown below are 15 T cell receptor beta chains from a single sample sequenced in a study of blood T cell repertoires in COVID-19. Method: immunoSEQ multiplex PCR; TCRdb's copy keeps in-frame clones and lacks some. This sample carries 80,000 to 100,000 clones, about nine tenths of them seen once, and the ten largest clones take 2.5% to 3.5%. What was sequenced was peripheral blood. All receptors derive from a woman aged 45-59 years with active or convalescent COVID-19.

The chain combines TRBV5-1 with TRBJ1-1; tentative D call: TRBD1 (5 bases). Trimming took off 3 bases at V and 5 bases at J, with 8 bases between the two ends. CDR3 length equals 12 residues. Per germline, CDR1 SGHRS and CDR2 YFSETQ. CDR3 bases: TGCGCCAGCAGCTCCAGGGTTACTGAAGCTTTCTTT. Translating it yields CASSSRVTEAFF.

The rearrangement joins TRBV5-8 to TRBJ2-1, with a possible D match to TRBD1 (6 bases). Germline CDR1 is SGHTS and CDR2 is YDEGEE. The CDR3 totals 19 residues. Trimming removed 0 bases at V and 4 bases at J, with 23 bases between. Here the CDR3 reads CASSLVQGSLPQPYNEQFF. DNA of the CDR3: TGTGCCAGCAGCTTGGTCCAGGGGAGCTTACCTCAACCTTACAATGAGCAGTTCTTC.

The gene calls are TRBV5-1 and TRBJ2-1; D unresolved. Trimming took off 1 base at V and 7 bases at J, with 12 bases between the two ends. The CDR3 is 14 amino acids. Germline CDR1 and CDR2: SGHRS and YFSETQ. As DNA, the CDR3 is TGCGCCAGCAGCTTGATCGGTAGAGTTAATGAGCAGTTCTTC. The encoded protein is CASSLIGRVNEQFF.

V gene TRBV6-5 combines with J gene TRBJ2-4; 11 nucleotides agree with TRBD2. The ends lost 0 bases at V and 4 bases at J; junction bases unmatched: 2. This CDR3 comprises 16 residues. Germline loops: CDR1 MNHEY, CDR2 SVGAGI. CDR3 in DNA: TGTGCCAGCAGTTACTCGGTAGCGGGGGGGAAAAACATTCAGTACTTC. Its protein product is CASSYSVAGGKNIQYF.

The chain links TRBV7-2 to TRBJ1-1; no clear D gene. The CDR3 length is 14 residues. The ends were cut back, 5 bases at V and 6 bases at J, with 16 bases in the middle. Per the germline V gene, CDR1 is SGHTA and CDR2 is FQGNSA. The CDR3 spells CASSQSGFSAEAFF. In DNA, the CDR3 is TGTGCCAGCAGCCAATCGGGGTTCAGCGCTGAAGCTTTCTTT.

The chain couples TRBV6-5 to TRBJ2-6, with 7 bases fitting TRBD2. V dropped 4 bases and J dropped 2; count of bases not matched to a gene: 2. The CDR3 totals 15 residues. Germline V CDR1 and CDR2: MNHEY, SVGAGI. This CDR3 is CASSWGGAGANVLTF. CDR3 coding DNA: TGTGCCAGCAGTTGGGGGGGAGCTGGGGCCAACGTCCTGACTTTC.

Written as DNA, the CDR3 is TGTGCCAGCGGGCAGCCAGTTACAGATACGCAGTATTTT. The encoded protein is CASGQPVTDTQYF. This sequence joins TRBV12-3 or TRBV12-4 and TRBJ2-3; D is undetermined. V shed 8 bases and J shed 3 bases, with 12 bases lying between them. The CDR3 sequence is 13 residues long.

The rearrangement links TRBV5-4 to TRBJ2-3; D is undetermined. This CDR3 comprises 11 residues. From germline, CDR1 is SGHNT and CDR2 YYREEE (reference sequence). Trimming pared 4 bases from V and 6 bases from J, leaving 6 bases between. The CDR3 reads CASSGVDTQYF. In DNA, the CDR3 is TGTGCCAGCAGCGGAGTTGATACGCAGTATTTT.

The chain links TRBV2 to TRBJ1-1; 7 bases are a match to TRBD1. V gave up 5 bases and J gave up 4 bases; unmatched junction bases: 4. CDR1 and CDR2 (germline): SNHLY, FYNNEI. This CDR3 has 13 amino acids. CDR3 sequence reads: CASSLTGSTEAFF. CDR3 sequence (DNA): TGTGCCAGCAGTTTGACAGGGTCCACTGAAGCTTTCTTT.

Here the CDR3 DNA reads TGTGCCAGCAGTGACGGAGGGCCCTATGGCTACACCTTC. Its protein is CASSDGGPYGYTF. This chain joins TRBV2 and TRBJ1-2; D not resolved. V lost 3 bases, J lost 4 bases, and 9 bases lay in between. CDR3 size: 13 residues. The germline V gene encodes CDR1 SNHLY and CDR2 FYNNEI.

The chain is built from TRBV9 and TRBJ1-2, with D possibly matching TRBD1 (5 bases). This CDR3 contains 13 residues. Per the germline V gene, CDR1 is SGDLS and CDR2 is YYNGEE. Trimming took 7 bases from V and 0 from J, leaving 10 bases between them. The DNA for the CDR3 is TGTGCCAGCCGGGGACTTTCTAACTATGGCTACACCTTC. Translation: CASRGLSNYGYTF.

The chain recombines TRBV7-9 with TRBJ2-2; 7 bases fit TRBD1. V shed 5 bases, J shed 5 bases, and the junction held 8 bases outside the gene matches. Germline V gene data show CDR1 as SEHNR and CDR2 as FQNEAQ (reference sequence). CDR3 size: 15 residues. The CDR3 DNA reads TGTGCCAGCAGCCTGACGGGACAGTTGACCGGGGAGCTGTTTTTT. Protein product: CASSLTGQLTGELFF. The whole variable domain, remainder taken from reference TRBV7-9 and TRBJ2-2, is DTGVSQNPRHKITKRGQNVTFRCDPISEHNRLYWYRQTLGQGPEFLTYFQNEAQLEKSRLLSDRFSAERPKGSFSTLEIQRTEQGDSAMYLCASSLTGQLTGELFFGEGSRLTVL.

V usage is TRBV10-3 and J usage is TRBJ2-7, with TRBD1 matching 9 bases. From germline, CDR1 is ENHRY and CDR2 SYGVKD. The CDR3 length is 14 residues. J was trimmed by 2 bases and V by 6 bases; bases with no gene match: 5. The DNA of the CDR3 is TGTGCCATCAGGCGGGACAGGGAAACCTACGAGCAGTACTTC. Translating it yields CAIRRDRETYEQYF.

V usage is TRBV24-1 and J usage is TRBJ2-1, with 8 bases lining up with TRBD1. CDR1 and CDR2 from the germline V gene are KGHDR and SFDVKD. The CDR3 contains 17 residues. V shed 4 bases, J shed 5 bases, and the junction held 12 bases outside the gene matches. CDR3 protein: CATSDPAPGQANNEQFF. CDR3 nucleotide sequence: TGTGCCACCAGTGACCCCGCTCCGGGACAGGCGAACAATGAGCAGTTCTTC.

The rearrangement uses TRBV7-2 and TRBJ2-5; 15 bases are a match to TRBD2. The CDR3 contains 19 residues. Germline V gene sequence: CDR1 SGHTA, CDR2 FQGNSA. V lost 5 bases and J lost 1; bases outside the gene matches: 11. Here the CDR3 DNA reads TGTGCCAGCAGCCTAATTTCCGGGACTAGCGGGGGGAGCCAAGAGACCCAGTACTTC. This sequence encodes CASSLISGTSGGSQETQYF.